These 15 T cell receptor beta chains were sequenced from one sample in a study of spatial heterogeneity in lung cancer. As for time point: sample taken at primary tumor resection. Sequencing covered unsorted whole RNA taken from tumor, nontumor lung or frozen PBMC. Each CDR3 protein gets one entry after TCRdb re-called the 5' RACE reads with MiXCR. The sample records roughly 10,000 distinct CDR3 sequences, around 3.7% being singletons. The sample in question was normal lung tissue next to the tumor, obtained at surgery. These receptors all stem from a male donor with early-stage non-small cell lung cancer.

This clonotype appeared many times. The CDR3 loop is CSARAPGTRFLSGGYTF. The CDR3 bases are TGCAGTGCTAGAGCACCTGGGACCCGTTTTTTATCAGGTGGCTACACCTTC. The rearrangement links TRBV20-1 to TRBJ1-2; the D gene is possibly TRBD1 (5 bases). The germline gives CDR1 DFQATT, CDR2 SNEGSKA (reference sequence). The CDR3 length is 17 residues. The ends were cut back, 1 base at V and 7 bases at J, with 25 bases in the middle.

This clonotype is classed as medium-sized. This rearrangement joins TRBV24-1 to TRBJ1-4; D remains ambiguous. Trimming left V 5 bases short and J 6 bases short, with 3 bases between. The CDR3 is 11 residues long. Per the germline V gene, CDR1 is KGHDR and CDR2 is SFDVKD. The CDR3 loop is CATSADEKLFF. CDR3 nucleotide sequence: TGTGCCACCAGTGCGGATGAAAAACTGTTTTTT.

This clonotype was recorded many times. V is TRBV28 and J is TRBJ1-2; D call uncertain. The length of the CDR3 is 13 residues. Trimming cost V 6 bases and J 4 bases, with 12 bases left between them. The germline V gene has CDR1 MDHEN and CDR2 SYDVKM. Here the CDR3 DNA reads TGTGCCAGCAGGGAGGCGGACGTCTATGGCTACACCTTC. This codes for CASREADVYGYTF.

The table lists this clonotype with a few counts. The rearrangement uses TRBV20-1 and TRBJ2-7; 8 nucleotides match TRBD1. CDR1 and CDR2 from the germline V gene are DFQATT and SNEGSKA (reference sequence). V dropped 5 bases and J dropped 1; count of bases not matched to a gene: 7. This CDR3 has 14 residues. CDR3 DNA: TGCAGTGCTCCTACCGGGACAGGTTCCTACGAGCAGTACTTC. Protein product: CSAPTGTGSYEQYF.

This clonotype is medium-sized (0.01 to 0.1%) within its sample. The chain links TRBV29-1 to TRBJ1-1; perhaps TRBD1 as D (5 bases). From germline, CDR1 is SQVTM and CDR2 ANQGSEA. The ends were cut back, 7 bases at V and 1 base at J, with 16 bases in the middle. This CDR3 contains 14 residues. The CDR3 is CSARTDSTNTEAFF. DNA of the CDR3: TGCAGCGCCCGGACCGACAGCACGAACACTGAAGCTTTCTTT.

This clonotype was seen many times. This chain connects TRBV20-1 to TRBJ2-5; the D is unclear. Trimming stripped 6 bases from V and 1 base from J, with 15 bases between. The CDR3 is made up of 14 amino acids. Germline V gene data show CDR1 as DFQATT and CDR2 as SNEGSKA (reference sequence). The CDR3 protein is CSASLYLTQETQYF. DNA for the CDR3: TGCAGTGCCTCGCTCTATCTCACCCAAGAGACCCAGTACTTC.

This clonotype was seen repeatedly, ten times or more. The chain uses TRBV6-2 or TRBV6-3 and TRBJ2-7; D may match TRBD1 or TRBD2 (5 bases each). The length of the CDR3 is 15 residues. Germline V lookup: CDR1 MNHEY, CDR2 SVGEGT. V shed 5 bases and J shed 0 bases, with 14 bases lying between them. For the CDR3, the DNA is TGTGCCAGCAGTGGGACGGCTCAACGCTCCTACGAGCAGTACTTC. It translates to CASSGTAQRSYEQYF.

In nucleotides, the CDR3 is TGTGCCAGCAGATACAGGATGAACACCGGGGAGCTGTTTTTT. Its translation: CASRYRMNTGELFF. The chain recombines TRBV6-1 with TRBJ2-2; D is possibly TRBD1 (5 bases). CDR1 MNHNS and CDR2 SASEGT come from the germline V gene. This CDR3 contains 14 residues. The V end lost 6 bases, the J end lost 1 base, and 9 bases lay between the germline ends.

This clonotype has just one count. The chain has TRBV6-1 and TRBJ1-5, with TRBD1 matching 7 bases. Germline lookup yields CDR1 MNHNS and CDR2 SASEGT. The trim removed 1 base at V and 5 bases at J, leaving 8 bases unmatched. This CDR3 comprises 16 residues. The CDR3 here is CASSEVWAGGDQPQHF. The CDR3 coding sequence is TGTGCCAGCAGTGAAGTTTGGGCAGGGGGGGATCAGCCCCAGCATTTT.

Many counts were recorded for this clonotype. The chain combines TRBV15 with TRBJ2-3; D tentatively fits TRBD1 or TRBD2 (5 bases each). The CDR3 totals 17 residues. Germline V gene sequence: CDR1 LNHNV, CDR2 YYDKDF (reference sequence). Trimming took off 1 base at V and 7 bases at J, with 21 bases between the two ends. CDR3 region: CATSRGASRGYGNTQYF. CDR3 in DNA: TGTGCCACCAGCAGAGGGGCATCGAGGGGATACGGCAATACGCAGTATTTT. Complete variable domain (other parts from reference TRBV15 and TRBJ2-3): DAMVIQNPRYQVTQFGKPVTLSCSQTLNHNVMYWYQQKSSQAPKLLFHYYDKDFNNEADTPDNFQSRRPNTSFCFLDIRSPGLGDTAMYLCATSRGASRGYGNTQYFGPGTRLTVL.

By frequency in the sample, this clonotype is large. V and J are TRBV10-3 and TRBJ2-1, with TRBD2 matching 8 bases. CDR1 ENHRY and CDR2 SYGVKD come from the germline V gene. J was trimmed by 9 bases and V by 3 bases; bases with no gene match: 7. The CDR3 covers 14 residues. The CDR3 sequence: CAISEGSRGGEQFF. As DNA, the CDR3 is TGTGCCATCAGTGAAGGAAGCCGGGGGGGTGAGCAGTTCTTC.

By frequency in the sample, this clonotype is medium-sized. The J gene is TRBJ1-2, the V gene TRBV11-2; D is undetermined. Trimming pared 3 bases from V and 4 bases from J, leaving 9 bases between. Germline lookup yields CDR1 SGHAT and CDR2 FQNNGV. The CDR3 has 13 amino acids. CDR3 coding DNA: TGTGCCAGCAGCTTCGACATGGGCTATGGCTACACCTTC. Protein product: CASSFDMGYGYTF.

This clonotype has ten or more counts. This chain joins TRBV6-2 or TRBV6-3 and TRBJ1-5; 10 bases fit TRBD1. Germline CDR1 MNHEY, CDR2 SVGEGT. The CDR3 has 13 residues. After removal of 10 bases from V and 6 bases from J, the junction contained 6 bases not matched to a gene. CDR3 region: CAIRQGASQPQHF. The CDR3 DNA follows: TGTGCCATCCGACAGGGGGCGAGTCAGCCCCAGCATTTT.

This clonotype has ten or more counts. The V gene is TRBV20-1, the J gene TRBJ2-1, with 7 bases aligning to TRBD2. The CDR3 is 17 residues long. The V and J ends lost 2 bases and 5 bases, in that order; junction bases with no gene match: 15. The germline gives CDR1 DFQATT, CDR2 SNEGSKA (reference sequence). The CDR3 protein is CSARSGLEAGIHNEQFF. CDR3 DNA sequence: TGCAGTGCTAGATCAGGGCTAGAAGCGGGGATTCACAATGAGCAGTTCTTC.

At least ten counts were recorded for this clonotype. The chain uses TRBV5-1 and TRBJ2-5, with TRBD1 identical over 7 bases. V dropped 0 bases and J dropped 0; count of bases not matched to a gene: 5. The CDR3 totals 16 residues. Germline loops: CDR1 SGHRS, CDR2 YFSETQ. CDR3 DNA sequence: TGCGCCAGCAGCTTGGGGGACAGTAACTACCAAGAGACCCAGTACTTC. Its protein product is CASSLGDSNYQETQYF.